The entry that follows covers one T cell receptor beta chain sequence. Its specificity is not known. This sample was taken from a study of vaccination and CD4 T cells after COVID-19. Looking at the study overall: Participants got two doses of BNT162b2 or mRNA-1273 vaccine. Study findings and constraints: Within convalescent individuals, 304 out of 307 vaccine-specific clones proved to be spike mono-reactive.

Per the germline V gene, CDR1 is DFQATT and CDR2 is SNEGSKA (reference sequence). The CDR3 covers 13 residues. V lost 6 bases to trimming and J lost 8 bases; unmatched junction nucleotides: 4. Described treatment: roughly 11-day PBMC culture with coronavirus spike peptide pools or control peptides (ViraFEST assay). Investigators obtained the unexposed donor's CD4+ T cells before the COVID-19 pandemic (2011-2018). The ViraFEST method relied on peptide pools to expand antigen-specific T cells, followed by TCR sequencing. Where cells permitted, unexposed-donor CD4+ T cells were probed with SARS-CoV-2 S/N and four cold-coronavirus spikes. With the Oncomine TCR Beta short-read assay, DNA from cultured CD4+ T cells was sequenced. From cultured CD4+ T cells, genomic DNA was extracted. One entry per CDR3 protein results from TCRdb running MiXCR on the PCR reads. Of fewer than 9,500 distinct CDR3 sequences listed, 35% are singletons.

The sequence came from a human donor in good health. The chain is built from TRBV20-1 and TRBJ1-6; TRBD1 matches 10 bases. Sample: CD4+ T cells from blood, cultured in vitro. The CDR3: CSARDRGDSPLHF. As DNA, the CDR3 is TGCAGTGCCCGGGACAGGGGTGATTCACCCCTCCACTTT.